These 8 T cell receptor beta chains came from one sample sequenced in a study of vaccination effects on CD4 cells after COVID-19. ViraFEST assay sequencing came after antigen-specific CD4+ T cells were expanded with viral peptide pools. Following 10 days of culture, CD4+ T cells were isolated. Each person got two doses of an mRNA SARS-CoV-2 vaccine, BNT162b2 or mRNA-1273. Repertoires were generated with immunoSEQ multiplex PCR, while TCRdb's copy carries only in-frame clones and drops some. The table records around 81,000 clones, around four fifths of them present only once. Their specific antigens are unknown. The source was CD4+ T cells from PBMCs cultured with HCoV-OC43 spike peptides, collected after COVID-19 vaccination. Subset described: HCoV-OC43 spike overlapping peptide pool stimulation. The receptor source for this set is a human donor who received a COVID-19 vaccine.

CDR3 sequence (DNA): TGTGCCAGCAGCCAAGTGGGGGGGAACACTGAAGCTTTCTTT. Encoded protein: CASSQVGGNTEAFF. The rearrangement uses TRBV3-1 (or the pseudogene TRBV3-2) and TRBJ1-1, with D possibly matching TRBD1 (5 bases). Per germline, CDR1 LGHDT and CDR2 YNNKEL (reference sequence). The CDR3 sequence is 14 residues long. V lost 1 base and J lost 1, with 7 bases in between.

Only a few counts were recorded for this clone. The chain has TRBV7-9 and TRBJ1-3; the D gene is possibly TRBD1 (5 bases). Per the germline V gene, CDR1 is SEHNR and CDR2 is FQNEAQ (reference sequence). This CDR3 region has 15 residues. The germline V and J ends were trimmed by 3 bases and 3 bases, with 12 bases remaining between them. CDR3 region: CASSFSGAFGNTIYF. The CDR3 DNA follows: TGTGCCAGCAGCTTCAGTGGGGCATTTGGAAACACCATATATTTT.

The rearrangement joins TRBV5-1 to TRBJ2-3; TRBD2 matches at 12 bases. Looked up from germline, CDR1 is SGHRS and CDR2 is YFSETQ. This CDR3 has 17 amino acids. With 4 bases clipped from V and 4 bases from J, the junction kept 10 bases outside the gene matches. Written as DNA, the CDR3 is TGCGCCAGCAGCATACGGCCCCTAGCGGGGGGGTCAGATACGCAGTATTTT. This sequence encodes CASSIRPLAGGSDTQYF. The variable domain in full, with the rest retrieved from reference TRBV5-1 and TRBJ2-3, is KAGVTQTPRYLIKTRGQQVTLSCSPISGHRSVSWYQQTPGQGLQFLFEYFSETQRNKGNFPGRFSGRQFSNSRSEMNVSTLELGDSALYLCASSIRPLAGGSDTQYFGPGTRLTVL.

Here the CDR3 reads CASSLDTGLGEQYV. CDR3 in DNA: TGCGCCAGCAGCTTGGATACGGGGCTGGGGGAGCAGTACGTC. The genes are TRBV5-1 and TRBJ2-7; either TRBD1 or TRBD2 may fit D (5 bases each). V lost 0 bases and J lost 7, with 14 bases in between. Per the germline V gene, CDR1 is SGHRS and CDR2 is YFSETQ. CDR3 length: 14 amino acids.

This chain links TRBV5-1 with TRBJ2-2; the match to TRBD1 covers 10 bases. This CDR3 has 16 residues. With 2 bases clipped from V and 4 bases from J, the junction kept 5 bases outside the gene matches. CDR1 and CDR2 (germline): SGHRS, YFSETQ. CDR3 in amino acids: CASSLGGQGITGELFF. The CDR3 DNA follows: TGCGCCAGCAGCTTAGGGGGACAGGGGATCACCGGGGAGCTGTTTTTT.

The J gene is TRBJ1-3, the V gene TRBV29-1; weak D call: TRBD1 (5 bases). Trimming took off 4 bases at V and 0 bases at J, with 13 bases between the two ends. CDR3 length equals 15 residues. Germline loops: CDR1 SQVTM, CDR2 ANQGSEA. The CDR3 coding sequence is TGCAGCGTTGCCGACAGTAGATCCTCTGGAAACACCATATATTTT. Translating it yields CSVADSRSSGNTIYF.

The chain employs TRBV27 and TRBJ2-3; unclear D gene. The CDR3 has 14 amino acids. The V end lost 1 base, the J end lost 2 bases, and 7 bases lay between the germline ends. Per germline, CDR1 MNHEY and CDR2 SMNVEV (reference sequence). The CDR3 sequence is CASSLFSYTDTQYF. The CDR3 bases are TGTGCCAGCAGTTTATTCAGTTACACAGATACGCAGTATTTT.

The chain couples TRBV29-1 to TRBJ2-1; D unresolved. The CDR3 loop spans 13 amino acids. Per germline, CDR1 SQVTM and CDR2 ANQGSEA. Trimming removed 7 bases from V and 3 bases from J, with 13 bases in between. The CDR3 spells CSATMDRYNEQFF. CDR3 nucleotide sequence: TGCAGCGCTACTATGGACCGCTACAATGAGCAGTTCTTC.